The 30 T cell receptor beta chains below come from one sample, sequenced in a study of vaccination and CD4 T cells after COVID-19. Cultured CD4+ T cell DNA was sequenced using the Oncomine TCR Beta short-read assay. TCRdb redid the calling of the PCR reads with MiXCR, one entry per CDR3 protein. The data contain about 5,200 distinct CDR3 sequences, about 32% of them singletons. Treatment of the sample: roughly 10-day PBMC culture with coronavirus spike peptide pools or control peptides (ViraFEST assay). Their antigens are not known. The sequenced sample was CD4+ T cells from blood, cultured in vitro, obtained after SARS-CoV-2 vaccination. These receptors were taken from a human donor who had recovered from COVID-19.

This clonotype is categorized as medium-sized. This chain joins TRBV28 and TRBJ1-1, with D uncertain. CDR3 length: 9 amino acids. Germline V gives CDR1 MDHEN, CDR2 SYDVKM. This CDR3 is CVSGTEAFF. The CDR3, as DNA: TGTGTGTCGGGCACTGAAGCTTTCTTT.

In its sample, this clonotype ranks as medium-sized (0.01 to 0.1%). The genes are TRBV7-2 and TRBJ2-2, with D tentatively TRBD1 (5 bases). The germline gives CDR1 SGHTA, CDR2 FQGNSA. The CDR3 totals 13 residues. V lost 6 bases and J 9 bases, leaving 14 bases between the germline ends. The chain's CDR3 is CASRNYLDRELFF. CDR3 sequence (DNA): TGTGCCAGCAGAAACTACCTGGACAGGGAGCTGTTTTTT.

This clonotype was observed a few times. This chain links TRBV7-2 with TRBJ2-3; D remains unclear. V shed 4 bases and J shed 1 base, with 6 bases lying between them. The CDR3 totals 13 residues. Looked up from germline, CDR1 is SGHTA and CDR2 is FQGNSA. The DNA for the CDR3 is TGTGCCAGCAGCTCATCTCGCACAGATACGCAGTATTTT. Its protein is CASSSSRTDTQYF. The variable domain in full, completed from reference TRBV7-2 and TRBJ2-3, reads GAGVSQSPSNKVTEKGKDVELRCDPISGHTALYWYRQSLGQGLEFLIYFQGNSAPDKSGLPSDRFSAERTGGSVSTLTIQRTQQEDSAVYLCASSSSRTDTQYFGPGTRLTVL.

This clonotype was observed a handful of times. The CDR3: CSARVDLAGTSFF. In DNA form, the CDR3 reads TGCAGTGCTAGAGTTGACTTGGCCGGGACTAGCTTCTTC. The chain couples TRBV20-1 to TRBJ2-1; 9 nucleotides match TRBD2. The V gene's germline CDR1 is DFQATT and CDR2 SNEGSKA (reference sequence). CDR3 length: 13 residues. V was pared by 1 base and J by 16 bases, with 11 bases of the junction left unmatched.

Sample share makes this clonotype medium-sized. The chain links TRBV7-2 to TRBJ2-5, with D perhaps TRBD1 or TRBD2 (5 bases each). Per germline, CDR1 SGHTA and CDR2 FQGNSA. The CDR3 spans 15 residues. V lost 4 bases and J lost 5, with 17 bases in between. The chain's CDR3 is CASSYQTAGTETQYF. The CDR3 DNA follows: TGTGCCAGCAGCTACCAGACAGCCGGGACGGAGACCCAGTACTTC.

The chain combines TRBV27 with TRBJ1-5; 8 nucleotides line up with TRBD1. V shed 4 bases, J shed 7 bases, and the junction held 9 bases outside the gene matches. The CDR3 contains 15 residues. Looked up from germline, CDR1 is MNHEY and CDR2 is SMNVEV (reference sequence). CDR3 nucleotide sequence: TGTGCCAGCAGTTCGGCCGGGACAGGCGCCCAGCCCCAGCATTTT. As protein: CASSSAGTGAQPQHF.

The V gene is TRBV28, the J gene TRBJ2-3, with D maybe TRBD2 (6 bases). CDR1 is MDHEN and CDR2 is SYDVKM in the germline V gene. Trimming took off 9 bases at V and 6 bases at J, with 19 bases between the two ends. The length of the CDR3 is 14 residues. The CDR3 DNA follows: TGTGCCAGTATGGGGGGTCTTTCCACGGATACGCAGTATTTT. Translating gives CASMGGLSTDTQYF.

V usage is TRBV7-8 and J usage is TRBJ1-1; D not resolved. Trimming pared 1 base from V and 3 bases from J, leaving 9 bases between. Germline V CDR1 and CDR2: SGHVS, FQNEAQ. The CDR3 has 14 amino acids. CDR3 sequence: CASSLVSGYTEAFF. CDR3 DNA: TGTGCCAGCAGCTTAGTGAGCGGTTACACTGAAGCTTTCTTT.

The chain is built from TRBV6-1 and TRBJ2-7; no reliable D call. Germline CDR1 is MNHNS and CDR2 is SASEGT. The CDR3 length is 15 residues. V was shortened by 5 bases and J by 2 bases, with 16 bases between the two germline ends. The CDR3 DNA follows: TGTGCCAGCAGTATTCAACGAGGAAACGCCTACGAGCAGTACTTC. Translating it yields CASSIQRGNAYEQYF.

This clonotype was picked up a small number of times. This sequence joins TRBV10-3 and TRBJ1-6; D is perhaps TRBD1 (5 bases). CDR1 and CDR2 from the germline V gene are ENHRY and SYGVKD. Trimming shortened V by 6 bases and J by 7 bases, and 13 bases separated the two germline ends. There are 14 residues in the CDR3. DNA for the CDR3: TGTGCCATCAGCCTGACAGTAACCAATTCACCCCTCCACTTT. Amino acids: CAISLTVTNSPLHF.

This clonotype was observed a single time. The CDR3 spells CASSFNRDSEETQYF. The CDR3 coding sequence is TGTGCCAGCAGCTTCAACCGGGACAGCGAAGAGACCCAGTACTTC. The J gene is TRBJ2-5, the V gene TRBV7-6; the match to TRBD1 covers 7 bases. Germline trimming cut 3 bases from V and 3 bases from J; bases unmatched to any gene: 7. Per the germline V gene, CDR1 is SGHVS and CDR2 is FNYEAQ. This CDR3 has 15 residues.

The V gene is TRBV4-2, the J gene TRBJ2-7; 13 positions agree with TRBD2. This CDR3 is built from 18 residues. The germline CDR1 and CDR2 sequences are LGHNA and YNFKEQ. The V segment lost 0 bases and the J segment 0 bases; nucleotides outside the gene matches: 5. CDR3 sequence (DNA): TGTGCCAGCAGCCAAGACGGGACTAGCGGGACCACCTCCTACGAGCAGTACTTC. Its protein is CASSQDGTSGTTSYEQYF.

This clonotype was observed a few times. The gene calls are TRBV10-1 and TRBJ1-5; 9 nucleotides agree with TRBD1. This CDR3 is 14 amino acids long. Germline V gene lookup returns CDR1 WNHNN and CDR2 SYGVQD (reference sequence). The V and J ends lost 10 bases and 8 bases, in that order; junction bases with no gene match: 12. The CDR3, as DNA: TGCGCCATGCAGACAGGGGGTAAGGTGGAGCCCCAGCATTTT. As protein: CAMQTGGKVEPQHF.

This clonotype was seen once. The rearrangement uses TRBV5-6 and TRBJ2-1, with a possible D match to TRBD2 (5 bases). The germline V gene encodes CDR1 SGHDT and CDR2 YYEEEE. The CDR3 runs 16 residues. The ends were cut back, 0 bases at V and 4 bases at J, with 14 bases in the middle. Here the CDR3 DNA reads TGTGCCAGCAGCTTGGTGGCGAGTTCGGGGTACAATGAGCAGTTCTTC. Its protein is CASSLVASSGYNEQFF.

The CDR3 loop reads CASSWSAGVNQPQHF. The CDR3 DNA reads as TGTGCCAGCAGTTGGTCTGCAGGGGTCAATCAGCCCCAGCATTTT. V gene TRBV28 combines with J gene TRBJ1-5; D may be TRBD1 (6 bases). The V gene's germline CDR1 is MDHEN and CDR2 SYDVKM. This CDR3 contains 15 residues. V was trimmed by 4 bases and J by 3 bases, leaving 13 bases between them.

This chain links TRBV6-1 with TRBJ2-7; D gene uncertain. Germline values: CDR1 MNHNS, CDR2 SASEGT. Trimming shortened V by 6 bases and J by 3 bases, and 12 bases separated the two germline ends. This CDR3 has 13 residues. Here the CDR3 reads CASSSQRNYEQYF. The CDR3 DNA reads TGTGCCAGCAGCTCACAGCGAAACTACGAGCAGTACTTC.

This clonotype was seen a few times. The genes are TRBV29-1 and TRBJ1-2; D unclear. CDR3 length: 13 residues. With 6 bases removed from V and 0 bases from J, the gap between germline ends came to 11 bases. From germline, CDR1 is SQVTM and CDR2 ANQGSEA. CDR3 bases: TGCAGCGTATCCCTGGGAGCTAACTATGGCTACACCTTC. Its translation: CSVSLGANYGYTF.

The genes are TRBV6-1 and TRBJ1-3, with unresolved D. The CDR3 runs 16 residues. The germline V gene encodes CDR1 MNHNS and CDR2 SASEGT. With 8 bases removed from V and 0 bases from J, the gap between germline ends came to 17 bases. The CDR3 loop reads CASRYTGRTSGNTIYF. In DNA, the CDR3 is TGTGCCAGCCGATACACCGGACGGACCTCTGGAAACACCATATATTTT.

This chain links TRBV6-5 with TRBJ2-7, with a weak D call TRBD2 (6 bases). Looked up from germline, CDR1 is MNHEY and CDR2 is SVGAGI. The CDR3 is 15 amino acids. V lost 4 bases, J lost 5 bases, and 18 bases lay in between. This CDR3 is CASSSPGLLDHEQYF. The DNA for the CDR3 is TGTGCCAGCAGTTCTCCGGGACTCTTGGACCACGAGCAGTACTTC.

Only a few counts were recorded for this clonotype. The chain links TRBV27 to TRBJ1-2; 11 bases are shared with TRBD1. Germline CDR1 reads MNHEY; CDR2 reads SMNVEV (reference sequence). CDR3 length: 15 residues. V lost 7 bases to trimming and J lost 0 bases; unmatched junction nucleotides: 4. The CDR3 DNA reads TGTGCCAGCACCTGGACAGGGGGCGCTAACTATGGCTACACCTTC. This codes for CASTWTGGANYGYTF.

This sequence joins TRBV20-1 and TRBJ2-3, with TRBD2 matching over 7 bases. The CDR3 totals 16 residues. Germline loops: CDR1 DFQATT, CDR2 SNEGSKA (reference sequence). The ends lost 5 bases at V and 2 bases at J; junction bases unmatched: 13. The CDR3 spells CSAPSAPGLSTDTQYF. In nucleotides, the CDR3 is TGCAGTGCTCCATCGGCACCGGGACTATCCACAGATACGCAGTATTTT.

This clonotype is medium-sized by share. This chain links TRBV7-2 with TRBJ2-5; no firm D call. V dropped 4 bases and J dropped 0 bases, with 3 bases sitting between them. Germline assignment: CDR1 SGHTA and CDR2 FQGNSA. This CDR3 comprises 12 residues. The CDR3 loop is CASSSYQETQYF. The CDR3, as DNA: TGTGCCAGCAGCTCGTACCAAGAGACCCAGTACTTC.

The CDR3 bases are TGTGCCAGTAGTAGAAGGACAGGGGCGGAGTTCTTC. Translated: CASSRRTGAEFF. The rearrangement uses TRBV19 and TRBJ2-1, with 9 bases identical to TRBD1. V shed 4 bases and J 14 bases; nucleotides not matched to a gene: 6. Per germline, CDR1 LNHDA and CDR2 SQIVND (reference sequence). The CDR3 loop spans 12 amino acids.

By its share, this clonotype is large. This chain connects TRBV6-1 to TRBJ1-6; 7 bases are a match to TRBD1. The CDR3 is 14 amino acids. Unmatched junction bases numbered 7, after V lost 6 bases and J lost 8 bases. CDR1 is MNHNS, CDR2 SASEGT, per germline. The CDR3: CASRATGRHSPLHF. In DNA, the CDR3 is TGTGCCAGCAGAGCGACAGGGAGACATTCACCCCTCCACTTT.

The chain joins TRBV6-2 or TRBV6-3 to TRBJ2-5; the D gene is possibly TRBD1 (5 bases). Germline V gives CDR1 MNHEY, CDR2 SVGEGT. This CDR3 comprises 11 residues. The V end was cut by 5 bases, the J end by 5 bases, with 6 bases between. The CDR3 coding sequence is TGTGCCAGCAGTAGGGGTGAGACCCAGTACTTC. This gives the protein CASSRGETQYF.

CDR3: CASSLATGTRAMKQFF. CDR3 in DNA: TGTGCCAGCAGCTTAGCAACCGGGACTAGGGCCATGAAGCAGTTCTTC. The chain uses TRBV7-2 and TRBJ2-1, with 8 bases matching TRBD2. The CDR3 runs 16 residues. V dropped 0 bases and J dropped 11; count of bases not matched to a gene: 12. Germline V lookup: CDR1 SGHTA, CDR2 FQGNSA.

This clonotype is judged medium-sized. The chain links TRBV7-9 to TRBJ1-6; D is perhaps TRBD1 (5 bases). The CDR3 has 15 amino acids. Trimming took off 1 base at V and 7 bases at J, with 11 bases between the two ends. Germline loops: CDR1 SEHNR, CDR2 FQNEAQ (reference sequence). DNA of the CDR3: TGTGCCAGCAGCTTAGTGGCAGGGCCCAATTCACCCCTCCACTTT. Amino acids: CASSLVAGPNSPLHF.

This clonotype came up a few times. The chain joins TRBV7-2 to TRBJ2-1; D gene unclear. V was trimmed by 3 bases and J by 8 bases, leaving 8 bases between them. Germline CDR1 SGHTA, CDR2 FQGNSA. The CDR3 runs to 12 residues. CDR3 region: CASSFSTYEQFF. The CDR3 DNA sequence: TGTGCCAGCAGCTTCTCTACATATGAGCAGTTCTTC. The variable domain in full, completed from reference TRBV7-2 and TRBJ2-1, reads GAGVSQSPSNKVTEKGKDVELRCDPISGHTALYWYRQSLGQGLEFLIYFQGNSAPDKSGLPSDRFSAERTGGSVSTLTIQRTQQEDSAVYLCASSFSTYEQFFGPGTRLTVL.

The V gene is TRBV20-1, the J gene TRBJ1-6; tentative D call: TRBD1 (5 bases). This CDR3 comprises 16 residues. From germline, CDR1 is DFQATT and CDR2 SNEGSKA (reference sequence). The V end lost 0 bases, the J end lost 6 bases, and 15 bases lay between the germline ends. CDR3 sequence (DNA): TGCAGTGCTAGAGATCCACGGGGGGGGATTAATTCACCCCTCCACTTT. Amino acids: CSARDPRGGINSPLHF.

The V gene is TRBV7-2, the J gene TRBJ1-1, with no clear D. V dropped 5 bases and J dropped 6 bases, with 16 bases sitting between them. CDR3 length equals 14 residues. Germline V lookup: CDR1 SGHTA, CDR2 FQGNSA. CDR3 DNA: TGTGCCAGCAGCGTCGAGAAAGGCCGTCCTGAAGCTTTCTTT. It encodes CASSVEKGRPEAFF.